This TCR beta chain was documented in a study of T cell responses to AZD1222 COVID-19 vaccine. Overall study context: Second-dose intervals of approximately 4 or approximately 12 weeks were pooled.

Method: immunoSEQ multiplex PCR; TCRdb's copy keeps in-frame clones and lacks some. The sample yields 150,000 to 200,000 clones, around 90% seen once. General study results and limits: Dominant at 160-218 and 743-854, vaccine-associated CD4 TCRs also spanned spike. Repertoire collection took place solely once the T cell response had peaked.

Note on this clone: Its antigen is not identified.

V lost 0 bases, J lost 0 bases, and 4 bases lay in between. Germline V lookup: CDR1 SGHKS, CDR2 YYEKEE (reference sequence). The CDR3 is made up of 14 amino acids. The chain recombines TRBV5-5 with TRBJ1-5; D call uncertain. The receptor was isolated from an adult in good health. Sample: peripheral blood, taken on day 0 of AZD1222 vaccination. The CDR3 DNA sequence: TGTGCCAGCAGCTTGGTAGATAGCAATCAGCCCCAGCATTTT. Encoded protein: CASSLVDSNQPQHF.